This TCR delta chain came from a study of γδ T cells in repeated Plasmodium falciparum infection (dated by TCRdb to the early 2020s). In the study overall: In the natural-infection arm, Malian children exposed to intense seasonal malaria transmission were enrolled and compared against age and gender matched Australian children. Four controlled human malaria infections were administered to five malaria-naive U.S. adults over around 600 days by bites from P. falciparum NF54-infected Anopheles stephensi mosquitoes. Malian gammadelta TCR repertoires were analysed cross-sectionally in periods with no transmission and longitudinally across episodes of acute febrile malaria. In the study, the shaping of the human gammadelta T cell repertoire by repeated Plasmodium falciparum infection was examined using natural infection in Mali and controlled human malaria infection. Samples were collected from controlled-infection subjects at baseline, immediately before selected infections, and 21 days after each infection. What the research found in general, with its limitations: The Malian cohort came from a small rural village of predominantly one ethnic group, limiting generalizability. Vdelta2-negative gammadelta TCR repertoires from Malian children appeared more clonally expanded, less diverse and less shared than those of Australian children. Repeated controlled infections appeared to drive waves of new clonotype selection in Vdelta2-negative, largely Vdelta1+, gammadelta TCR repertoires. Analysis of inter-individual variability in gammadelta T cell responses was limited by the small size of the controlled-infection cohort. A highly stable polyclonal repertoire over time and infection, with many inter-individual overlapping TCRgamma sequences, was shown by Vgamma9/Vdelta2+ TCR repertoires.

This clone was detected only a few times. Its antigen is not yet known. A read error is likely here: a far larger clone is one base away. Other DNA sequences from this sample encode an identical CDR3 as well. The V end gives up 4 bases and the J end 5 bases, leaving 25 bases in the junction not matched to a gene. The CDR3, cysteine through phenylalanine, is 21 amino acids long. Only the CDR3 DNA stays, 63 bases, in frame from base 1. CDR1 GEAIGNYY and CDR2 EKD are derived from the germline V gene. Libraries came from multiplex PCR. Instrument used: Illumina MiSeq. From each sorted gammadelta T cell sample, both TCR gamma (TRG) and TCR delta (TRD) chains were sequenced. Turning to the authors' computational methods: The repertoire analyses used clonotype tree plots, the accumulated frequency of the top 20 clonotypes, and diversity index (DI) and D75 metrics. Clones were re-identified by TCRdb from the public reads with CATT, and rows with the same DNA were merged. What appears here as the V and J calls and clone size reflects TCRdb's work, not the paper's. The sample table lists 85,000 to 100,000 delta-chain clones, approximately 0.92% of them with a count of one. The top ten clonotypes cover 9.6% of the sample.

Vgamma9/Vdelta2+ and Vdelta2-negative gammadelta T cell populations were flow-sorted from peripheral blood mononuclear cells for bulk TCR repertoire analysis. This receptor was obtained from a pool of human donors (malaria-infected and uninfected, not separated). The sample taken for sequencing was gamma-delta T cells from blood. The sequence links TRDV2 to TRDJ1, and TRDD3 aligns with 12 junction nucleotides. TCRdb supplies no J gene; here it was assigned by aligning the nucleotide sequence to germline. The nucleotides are TGTGCCTGTGATCGGTGCCTTCCTACTACTGGGGGATACAGGTCCACTGATAAACTCATCTTT. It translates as CACDRCLPTTGGYRSTDKLIF.